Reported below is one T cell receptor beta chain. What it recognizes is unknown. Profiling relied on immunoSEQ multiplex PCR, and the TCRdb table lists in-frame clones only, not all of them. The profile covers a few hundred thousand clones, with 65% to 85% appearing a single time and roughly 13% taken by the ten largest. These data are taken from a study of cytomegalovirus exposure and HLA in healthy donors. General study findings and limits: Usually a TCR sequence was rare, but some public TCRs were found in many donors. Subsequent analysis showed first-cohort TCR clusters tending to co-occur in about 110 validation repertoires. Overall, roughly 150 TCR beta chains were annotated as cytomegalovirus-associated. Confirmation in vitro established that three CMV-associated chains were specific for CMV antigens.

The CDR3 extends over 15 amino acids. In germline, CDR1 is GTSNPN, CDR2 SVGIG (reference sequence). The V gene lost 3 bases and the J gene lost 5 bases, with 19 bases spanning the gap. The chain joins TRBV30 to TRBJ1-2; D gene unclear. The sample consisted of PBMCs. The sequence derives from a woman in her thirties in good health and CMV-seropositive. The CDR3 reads CAWRAKPIIRYGYTF. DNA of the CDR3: TGTGCCTGGAGAGCCAAGCCCATAATCAGATATGGCTACACCTTC.